Each of the 5 T cell receptor beta chains below was sequenced from the same sample in a study of identical twins. A single record per CDR3 protein comes from TCRdb applying MiXCR to the 5' RACE reads. Of around 100,000 distinct CDR3 sequences listed, roughly 6% are singletons. Sequencing used memory T cells sorted from blood. The receptors originated from a woman between 50 and 59 years old in good health.

This clonotype occurred many times. J is TRBJ1-5 and V is TRBV29-1; 7 bases are shared with TRBD1. CDR3 size: 13 residues. Losses at the gene ends were 6 bases for V and 4 bases for J; bases not matched to a gene: 6. Germline lookup yields CDR1 SQVTM and CDR2 ANQGSEA. The CDR3 sequence: CSVGGQQNQPQHF. CDR3 nucleotide sequence: TGCAGCGTGGGGGGACAGCAGAATCAGCCCCAGCATTTT.

This clonotype was observed at least ten times. The rearrangement links TRBV20-1 to TRBJ1-1; weak D call: TRBD1 (5 bases). CDR1 is DFQATT, CDR2 SNEGSKA, per germline (reference sequence). The CDR3 sequence is 17 residues long. Trimming removed 4 bases at V and 4 bases at J, with 25 bases between. The chain's CDR3 is CSATNPGRPGMFTEAFF. CDR3 DNA sequence: TGCAGTGCTACAAATCCGGGACGGCCTGGCATGTTCACTGAAGCTTTCTTT.

The sample holds a few counts of this clonotype. V usage is TRBV19 and J usage is TRBJ2-3; a weak D match, TRBD2 (6 bases). Looked up from germline, CDR1 is LNHDA and CDR2 is SQIVND (reference sequence). V lost 8 bases and J 0 bases, leaving 21 bases between the germline ends. The length of the CDR3 is 17 residues. The CDR3 loop reads CASGRSAGGFSTDTQYF. The CDR3 region has the DNA TGTGCCAGTGGTCGGTCTGCCGGAGGGTTTAGCACAGATACGCAGTATTTT.

This clonotype was seen more than once but under ten times. The chain combines TRBV24-1 with TRBJ2-7, with D tentatively TRBD1 (6 bases). There are 16 residues in the CDR3. Trimming shortened V by 3 bases and J by 0 bases, and 14 bases separated the two germline ends. Germline V CDR1 and CDR2: KGHDR, SFDVKD. CDR3 in amino acids: CATSDHRDISSYEQYV. The CDR3 region has the DNA TGTGCCACCAGTGATCACCGGGACATCAGCTCCTACGAGCAGTACGTC.

This clonotype has a count of ten or more. This chain joins TRBV6-5 and TRBJ2-7; D gene uncertain. Germline CDR1 MNHEY, CDR2 SVGAGI. This CDR3 has 13 residues. V lost 2 bases and J lost 1, with 6 bases in between. The CDR3 DNA sequence: TGTGCCAGCAGTTACGGTCCATCCTACGAGCAGTACGTC. Its translation is CASSYGPSYEQYV.